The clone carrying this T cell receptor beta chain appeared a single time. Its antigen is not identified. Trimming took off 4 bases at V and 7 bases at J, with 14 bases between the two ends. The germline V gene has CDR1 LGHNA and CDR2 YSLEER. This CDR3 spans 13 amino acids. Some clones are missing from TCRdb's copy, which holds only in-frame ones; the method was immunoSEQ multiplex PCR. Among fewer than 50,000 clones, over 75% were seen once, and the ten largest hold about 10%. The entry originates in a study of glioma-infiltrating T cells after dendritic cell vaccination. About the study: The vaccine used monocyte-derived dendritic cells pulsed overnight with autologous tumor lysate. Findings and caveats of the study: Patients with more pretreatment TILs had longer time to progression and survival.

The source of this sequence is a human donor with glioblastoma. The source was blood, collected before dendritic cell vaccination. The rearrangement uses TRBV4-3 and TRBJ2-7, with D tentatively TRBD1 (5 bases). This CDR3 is CASSRAQTEEQYF. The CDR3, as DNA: TGCGCCAGCAGCCGGGCTCAGACAGAAGAGCAGTACTTC.